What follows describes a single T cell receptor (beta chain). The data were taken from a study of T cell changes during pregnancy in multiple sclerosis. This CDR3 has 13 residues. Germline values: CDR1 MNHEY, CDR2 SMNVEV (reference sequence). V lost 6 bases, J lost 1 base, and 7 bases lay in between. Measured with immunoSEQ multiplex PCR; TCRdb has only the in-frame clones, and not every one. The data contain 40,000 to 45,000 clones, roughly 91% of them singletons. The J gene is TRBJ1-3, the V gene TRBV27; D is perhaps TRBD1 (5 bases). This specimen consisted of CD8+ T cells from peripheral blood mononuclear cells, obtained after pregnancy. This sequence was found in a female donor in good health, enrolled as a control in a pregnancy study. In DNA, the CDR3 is TGTGCCAGCAGACAGGCTTCTGGAAACACCATATATTTT. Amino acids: CASRQASGNTIYF.